These 17 T cell receptor beta chains were sequenced from one sample in a study of Ad26.COV2.S vaccination and SARS-CoV-2 variants. TCRdb's table, derived via immunoSEQ multiplex PCR, lists solely in-frame clones and lacks some. Altogether 430,000 or so clones are present, 89% being singletons, with the ten largest covering 2.5% to 3%. Regarding treatment: roughly 20 received Ad26.COV2.S at low or high dose, single or two shots; 5 received placebo; per-sample allocation not given. Following the first vaccine or placebo injection, samples were taken on day 63. Sequenced material: peripheral blood, taken in a trial of Ad26.COV2.S vaccine versus placebo. These receptor sequences come from a person between 18 and 60 years old who received the Ad26.COV2.S COVID-19 vaccine or a placebo.

The chain joins TRBV4-3 to TRBJ2-1; D is unresolved. CDR1 is LGHNA, CDR2 YSLEER, per germline. V gave up 0 bases and J gave up 5 bases, with 14 bases separating them. This CDR3 contains 16 residues. CDR3 nucleotides: TGCGCCAGCAGCCAAGATCCACGGCCGGATAACAATGAGCAGTTCTTC. Translated: CASSQDPRPDNNEQFF.

The rearrangement links TRBV6-6 to TRBJ2-7; tentatively, D is TRBD2 (5 bases). The CDR3 extends over 12 amino acids. CDR1 and CDR2 from the germline V gene are MNHNY and SVGAGI (reference sequence). V was trimmed by 3 bases and J by 11 bases, leaving 14 bases between them. For the CDR3, the DNA is TGTGCCAGCAGTTATCCGAACGGGGTTGAGTACGTC. It specifies CASSYPNGVEYV.

The gene calls are TRBV5-1 and TRBJ2-5, with a weak D call TRBD2 (6 bases). The CDR3 spans 14 residues. The V gene's germline CDR1 is SGHRS and CDR2 YFSETQ. Trimming took 4 bases from V and 2 from J, leaving 12 bases between them. CDR3 residues: CASSPGGGQETQYF. The CDR3 bases are TGCGCCAGCAGCCCCGGGGGTGGGCAAGAGACCCAGTACTTC.

The table lists this clone with a count of one. This chain links TRBV3-1 (or the pseudogene TRBV3-2) with TRBJ1-2; TRBD1 is a possible D gene (5 bases). The V gene lost 0 bases and the J gene lost 0 bases, with 8 bases spanning the gap. This CDR3 spans 15 amino acids. Germline V gene sequence: CDR1 LGHDT, CDR2 YNNKEL (reference sequence). DNA of the CDR3: TGTGCCAGCAGCCAAGAGGGACTCCCTAACTATGGCTACACCTTC. Its translation: CASSQEGLPNYGYTF.

The chain uses TRBV7-2 and TRBJ1-1; tentatively, D is TRBD1 (6 bases). CDR3 length: 18 residues. Germline V gene sequence: CDR1 SGHTA, CDR2 FQGNSA. Trimming took off 2 bases at V and 0 bases at J, with 19 bases between the two ends. The CDR3 DNA reads TGTGCCAGCAGCTTACTACCCCGGGGGCCCAACATGAACACTGAAGCTTTCTTT. Translated: CASSLLPRGPNMNTEAFF.

A single count supports this clone. The J gene is TRBJ1-1, the V gene TRBV5-6; D gene ambiguous. V dropped 0 bases and J dropped 0 bases, with 9 bases sitting between them. The CDR3 spans 15 residues. Germline CDR1 SGHDT, CDR2 YYEEEE. CDR3 amino acids: CASSLAGGMNTEAFF. The CDR3 DNA is TGTGCCAGCAGCTTGGCCGGCGGGATGAACACTGAAGCTTTCTTT. The full variable domain, with the rest looked up from reference TRBV5-6 and TRBJ1-1, is DAGVTQSPTHLIKTRGQQVTLRCSPKSGHDTVSWYQQALGQGPQFIFQYYEEEERQRGNFPDRFSGHQFPNYSSELNVNALLLGDSALYLCASSLAGGMNTEAFFGQGTRLTVV.

This clone was seen a handful of times. The CDR3 protein is CASSITTSWDGTNTGELFF. The CDR3 coding sequence is TGTGCCAGCAGCATAACGACTAGCTGGGACGGTACGAACACCGGGGAGCTGTTTTTT. The chain employs TRBV7-9 and TRBJ2-2, with 7 bases matching TRBD2. CDR1 SEHNR and CDR2 FQNEAQ come from the germline V gene (reference sequence). The length of the CDR3 is 19 residues. V lost 5 bases and J lost 0; bases outside the gene matches: 15.

The chain combines TRBV10-3 with TRBJ1-2; 8 bases line up with TRBD1. Germline V gene lookup returns CDR1 ENHRY and CDR2 SYGVKD. Trimming removed 4 bases from V and 8 bases from J; junction bases left unmatched: 12. The CDR3 loop spans 15 amino acids. The CDR3 spells CAISVSTGQGRGYTF. As DNA, the CDR3 is TGTGCCATCAGTGTATCCACTGGACAGGGACGAGGCTACACCTTC.

The genes are TRBV11-1 and TRBJ2-1; TRBD2 matches 7 bases. The CDR3 spans 16 residues. V lost 0 bases to trimming and J lost 7 bases; unmatched junction nucleotides: 9. Germline CDR1 is SGHAT and CDR2 is FQDESV (reference sequence). The CDR3 DNA reads TGTGCCAGCAGCTTAGCTATGGCGGGAGCGATGAATGAGCAGTTCTTC. This sequence encodes CASSLAMAGAMNEQFF.

At least ten counts were recorded for this clone. The gene calls are TRBV4-3 and TRBJ1-4; D is uncertain. The CDR3 runs to 13 residues. Per germline, CDR1 LGHNA and CDR2 YSLEER. The germline V and J ends were trimmed by 5 bases and 1 base, with 5 bases remaining between them. CDR3 region: CASSKGTNEKLFF. CDR3 bases: TGCGCCAGCAGCAAGGGAACTAATGAAAAACTGTTTTTT.

This clone was detected only once. V is TRBV30 and J is TRBJ1-2; maybe TRBD1 (6 bases). The CDR3 is 13 amino acids. V was pared by 2 bases and J by 8 bases, with 15 bases between. The germline V gene encodes CDR1 GTSNPN and CDR2 SVGIG (reference sequence). CDR3 amino acids: CAWSSGGGQGYTF. As DNA, the CDR3 is TGTGCCTGGAGTTCTGGAGGGGGGCAGGGCTACACCTTC. The full variable domain, its missing parts supplied by reference TRBV30 and TRBJ1-2, is SQTIHQWPATLVQPVGSPLSLECTVEGTSNPNLYWYRQAAGRGLQLLFYSVGIGQISSEVPQNLSASRPQDRQFILSSKKLLLSDSGFYLCAWSSGGGQGYTFGSGTRLTVV.

This chain links TRBV29-1 with TRBJ1-2, with D maybe TRBD1 (5 bases). Trimming removed 4 bases at V and 4 bases at J, with 7 bases between. The CDR3 length is 11 residues. The germline gives CDR1 SQVTM, CDR2 ANQGSEA. In DNA form, the CDR3 reads TGCAGCGTTGTACAGGCCTATGGCTACACCTTC. Its protein is CSVVQAYGYTF.

The chain uses TRBV6-2 or TRBV6-3 and TRBJ1-5, with 8 bases that match TRBD1. This CDR3 is built from 14 residues. V lost 4 bases, J lost 4 bases, and 3 bases stayed unmatched. CDR1 is MNHEY and CDR2 is SVGEGT in the germline V gene. CDR3 amino acids: CASSFRTGNQPQHF. The CDR3 DNA sequence: TGTGCCAGCAGTTTCCGGACAGGGAATCAGCCCCAGCATTTT.

The chain employs TRBV11-3 and TRBJ1-1; tentatively, D is TRBD1 (6 bases). The CDR3 length is 15 residues. V lost 5 bases to trimming and J lost 3 bases, with 16 bases between them. Germline loops: CDR1 SGHNT, CDR2 YENEEA. CDR3 coding DNA: TGTGCCAGCAGCCCTGAACAGGGCCGGTACACTGAAGCTTTCTTT. Residues: CASSPEQGRYTEAFF.

The chain recombines TRBV29-1 with TRBJ2-5, with D tentatively TRBD2 (5 bases). Germline CDR1 reads SQVTM; CDR2 reads ANQGSEA. V was shortened by 3 bases and J by 5 bases, with 10 bases between the two germline ends. The CDR3 is 12 amino acids. The CDR3 nucleotides read TGCAGCGTTGACCCGGACTGGGAGACCCAGTACTTC. This codes for CSVDPDWETQYF.

This clone was detected only once. The rearrangement uses TRBV28 and TRBJ2-1; no clear D. The CDR3 is 13 amino acids. Trimming took 2 bases from V and 6 from J, leaving 8 bases between them. Per germline, CDR1 MDHEN and CDR2 SYDVKM. CDR3 protein: CASSLNMGNEQFF. The CDR3 coding sequence is TGTGCCAGCAGTTTAAATATGGGCAATGAGCAGTTCTTC.

This clone occurred once. The gene calls are TRBV6-5 and TRBJ2-1; 12 bases match TRBD1. The CDR3 loop spans 14 amino acids. Germline V gene sequence: CDR1 MNHEY, CDR2 SVGAGI. The J segment lost 12 bases and the V segment lost 6 bases, leaving 9 bases of the junction unmatched. CDR3 in DNA: TGTGCCAGCAGCCGGGACAGGGGGCTCTTGGGGCAGTTCTTC. This sequence encodes CASSRDRGLLGQFF.